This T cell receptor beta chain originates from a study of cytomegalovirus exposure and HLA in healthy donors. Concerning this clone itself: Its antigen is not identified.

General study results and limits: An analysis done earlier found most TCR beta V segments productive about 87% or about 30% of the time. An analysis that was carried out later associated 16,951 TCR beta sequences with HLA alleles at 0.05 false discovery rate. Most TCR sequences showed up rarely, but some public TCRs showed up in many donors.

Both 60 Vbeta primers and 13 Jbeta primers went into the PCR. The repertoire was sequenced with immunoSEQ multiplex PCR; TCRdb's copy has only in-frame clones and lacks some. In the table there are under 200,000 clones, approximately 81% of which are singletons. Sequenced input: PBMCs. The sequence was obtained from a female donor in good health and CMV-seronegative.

The CDR3 coding sequence is TGTGCCAGCAGCCCGCTCGGAGGTGATGAAAAACTGTTTTTT. It is translated as CASSPLGGDEKLFF. The chain links TRBV2 to TRBJ1-4; no definite D call. Trimming shortened V by 6 bases and J by 6 bases, and 14 bases separated the two germline ends. Germline V gives CDR1 SNHLY, CDR2 FYNNEI. The CDR3 is 14 amino acids. Full variable domain (outside the CDR3, taken from reference TRBV2 and TRBJ1-4): EPEVTQTPSHQVTQMGQEVILRCVPISNHLYFYWYRQILGQKVEFLVSFYNNEISEKSEIFDDQFSVERPDGSNFTLKIRSTKLEDSAMYFCASSPLGGDEKLFFGSGTQLSVL.